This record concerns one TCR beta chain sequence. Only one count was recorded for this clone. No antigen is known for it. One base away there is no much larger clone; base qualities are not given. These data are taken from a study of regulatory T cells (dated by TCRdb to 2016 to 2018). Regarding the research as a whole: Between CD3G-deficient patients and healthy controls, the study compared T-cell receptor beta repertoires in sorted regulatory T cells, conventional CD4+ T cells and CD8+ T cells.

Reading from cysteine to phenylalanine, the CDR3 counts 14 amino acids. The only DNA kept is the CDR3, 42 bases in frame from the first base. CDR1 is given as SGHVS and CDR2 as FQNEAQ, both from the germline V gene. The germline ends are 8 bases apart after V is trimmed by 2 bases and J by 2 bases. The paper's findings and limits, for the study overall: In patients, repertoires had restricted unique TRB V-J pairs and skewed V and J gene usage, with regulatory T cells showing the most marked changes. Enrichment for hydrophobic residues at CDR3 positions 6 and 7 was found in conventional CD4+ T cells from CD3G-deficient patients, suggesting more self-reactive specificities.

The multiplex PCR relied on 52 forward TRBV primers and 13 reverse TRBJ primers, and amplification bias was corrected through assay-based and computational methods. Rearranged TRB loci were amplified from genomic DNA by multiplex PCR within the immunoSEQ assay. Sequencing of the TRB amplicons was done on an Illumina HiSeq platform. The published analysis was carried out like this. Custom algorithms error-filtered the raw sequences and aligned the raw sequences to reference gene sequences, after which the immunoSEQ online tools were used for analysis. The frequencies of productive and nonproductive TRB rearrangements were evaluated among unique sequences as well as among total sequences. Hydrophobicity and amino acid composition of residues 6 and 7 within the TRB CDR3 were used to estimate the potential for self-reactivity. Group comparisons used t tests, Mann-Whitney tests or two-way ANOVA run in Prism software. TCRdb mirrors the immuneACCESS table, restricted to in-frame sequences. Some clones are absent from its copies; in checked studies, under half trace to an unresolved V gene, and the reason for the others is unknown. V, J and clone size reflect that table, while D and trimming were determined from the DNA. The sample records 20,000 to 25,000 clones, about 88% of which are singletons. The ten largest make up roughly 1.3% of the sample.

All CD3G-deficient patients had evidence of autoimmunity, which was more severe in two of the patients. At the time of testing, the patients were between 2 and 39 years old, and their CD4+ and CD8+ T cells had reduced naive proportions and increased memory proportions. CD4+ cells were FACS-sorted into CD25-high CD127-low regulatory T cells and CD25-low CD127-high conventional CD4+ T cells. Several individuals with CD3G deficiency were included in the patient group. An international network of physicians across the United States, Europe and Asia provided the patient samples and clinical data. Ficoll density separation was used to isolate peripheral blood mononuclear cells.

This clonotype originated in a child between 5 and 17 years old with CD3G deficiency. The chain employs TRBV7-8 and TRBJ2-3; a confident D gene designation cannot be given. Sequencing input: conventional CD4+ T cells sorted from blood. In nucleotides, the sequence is TGTGCCAGCAGCTTATACGGAGACACAGATACGCAGTATTTT. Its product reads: CASSLYGDTDTQYF.